The source of this T cell receptor beta chain is a study of T cell responses to AZD1222 COVID-19 vaccine. Findings and limits, study-wide: Repertoires were sampled only after the peak T cell response.

The CDR3 runs 17 residues. The V gene's germline CDR1 is SGHTA and CDR2 FQGNSA. V gave up 5 bases and J gave up 5 bases; unmatched junction bases: 16. Repertoires were generated with immunoSEQ multiplex PCR, while TCRdb's copy carries only in-frame clones and drops some. The table records about 57,000 clones, about 90% of them present only once. A remark on this clone: No antigen is known for it.

This TCR came from an adult in good health. This specimen was peripheral blood, taken on day 0 of AZD1222 vaccination. This sequence joins TRBV7-2 and TRBJ2-5; TRBD2 matches 8 bases. In DNA, the CDR3 is TGTGCCAGCAGCCCCATTTTTTCGGGAGGGCCCAGGGAGACCCAGTACTTC. Translated, it gives CASSPIFSGGPRETQYF.